Listed here are 24 T cell receptor beta chains from one sample, sequenced in a study of response to subunit inactivated influenza vaccine. Each CDR3 protein is one row after TCRdb ran MiXCR on the RT-PCR reads. The sample lists 500,000 to 750,000 distinct CDR3 sequences; 14% were seen once. This specimen consisted of PBMCs from blood, obtained 11 to 12 days after vaccination. These receptors were obtained from a man over 45 who received an inactivated influenza vaccine.

This clonotype came up many times. This sequence joins TRBV10-3 and TRBJ2-5; D uncertain. V was pared by 0 bases and J by 4 bases, with 3 bases between. The CDR3 runs 12 residues. Germline lookup yields CDR1 ENHRY and CDR2 SYGVKD. The CDR3 coding sequence is TGTGCCATCAGTGAGTCTAGAGAGACCCAGTACTTC. Translated, it gives CAISESRETQYF.

Remarks on this clonotype: This may arise from a read error, as a much more abundant clone is one base away. This chain connects TRBV5-6 to TRBJ1-1; no clear D. The CDR3 runs 13 residues. The germline V and J ends were trimmed by 5 bases and 0 bases, with 8 bases remaining between them. Germline lookup yields CDR1 SGHDT and CDR2 YYEEEE. CDR3 DNA sequence: TGTGCCAGCAGGGACGGGGTGAACACTGAAGCTTTCTTT. Protein product: CASRDGVNTEAFF.

The genes are TRBV29-1 and TRBJ1-2; weak D call: TRBD1 (5 bases). The germline CDR1 and CDR2 sequences are SQVTM and ANQGSEA. The CDR3 runs 13 residues. Trimming left V 6 bases short and J 0 bases short, with 11 bases between. CDR3 bases: TGCAGCGTCGGAGAGGGACCTAACTATGGCTACACCTTC. Amino acids: CSVGEGPNYGYTF.

This clonotype was seen more than once but under ten times. V usage is TRBV7-2 and J usage is TRBJ2-5, with D perhaps matching TRBD1 (5 bases). This CDR3 is built from 13 residues. Germline assignment: CDR1 SGHTA and CDR2 FQGNSA. The V end was cut by 3 bases, the J end by 5 bases, with 10 bases between. The CDR3 loop reads CASSFRVRETQYF. The CDR3 bases are TGTGCCAGCAGCTTCAGGGTCCGGGAGACCCAGTACTTC. Drawing the rest from reference TRBV7-2 and TRBJ2-5, the complete variable domain is GAGVSQSPSNKVTEKGKDVELRCDPISGHTALYWYRQSLGQGLEFLIYFQGNSAPDKSGLPSDRFSAERTGGSVSTLTIQRTQQEDSAVYLCASSFRVRETQYFGPGTRLLVL.

The chain carries TRBV20-1 and TRBJ1-4; TRBD1 aligns across 7 bases. This CDR3 has 13 residues. The germline CDR1 and CDR2 sequences are DFQATT and SNEGSKA (reference sequence). V lost 6 bases to trimming and J lost 3 bases; unmatched junction nucleotides: 4. The CDR3 DNA reads as TGCAGTGCCTCGGACAGGTCTAATGAAAAACTGTTTTTT. Translating gives CSASDRSNEKLFF.

The table lists this clonotype with a few counts. The chain carries TRBV20-1 and TRBJ1-1, with TRBD1 identical over 8 bases. Germline V gene lookup returns CDR1 DFQATT and CDR2 SNEGSKA (reference sequence). This CDR3 is built from 14 residues. Unmatched junction bases numbered 5, after V lost 3 bases and J lost 2 bases. The CDR3 DNA sequence: TGCAGTGCTAGCCCCAGGGGGCTAAACACTGAAGCTTTCTTT. It specifies CSASPRGLNTEAFF.

Only a few counts were recorded for this clonotype. The chain joins TRBV5-1 to TRBJ2-2; unclear D gene. Deletions cut 4 bases from V and 6 bases from J, with 10 bases between. CDR3 length: 13 residues. Germline-derived CDR1 and CDR2 are SGHRS and YFSETQ. CDR3 nucleotides: TGCGCCAGCAGCCGTATGGACCCCGGGGAGCTGTTTTTT. Amino acids: CASSRMDPGELFF.

CDR3 sequence reads: CASRQGGSVNTEAFF. In DNA, the CDR3 is TGTGCCAGCAGACAGGGAGGTTCAGTGAACACTGAAGCTTTCTTT. V and J are TRBV6-1 and TRBJ1-1; tentatively, D is TRBD1 (6 bases). There are 15 residues in the CDR3. V was cut by 6 bases and J by 0 bases, with 14 bases left in between. CDR1 is MNHNS, CDR2 SASEGT, per germline.

The rearrangement joins TRBV7-6 to TRBJ2-3; 14 nucleotides agree with TRBD2. Germline V gene data show CDR1 as SGHVS and CDR2 as FNYEAQ. V dropped 2 bases and J dropped 5; count of bases not matched to a gene: 9. There are 18 residues in the CDR3. The CDR3 DNA reads as TGTGCCAGCAGCTTACCGGGGACTAGCGGGAGAATTGTAGATACGCAGTATTTT. Amino acid sequence: CASSLPGTSGRIVDTQYF.

CDR3 amino acids: CASEFGDRVTGELFF. Written as DNA, the CDR3 is TGTGCCAGCGAATTCGGGGACAGGGTCACCGGGGAGCTGTTTTTT. V gene TRBV6-1 combines with J gene TRBJ2-2, with 9 bases lining up with TRBD1. The germline gives CDR1 MNHNS, CDR2 SASEGT. The CDR3 extends over 15 amino acids. The V segment lost 8 bases and the J segment 4 bases; nucleotides outside the gene matches: 8.

V is TRBV2 and J is TRBJ1-6; D is undetermined. Trimming left V 6 bases short and J 4 bases short, with 16 bases between. This CDR3 is 16 amino acids long. CDR1 SNHLY and CDR2 FYNNEI come from the germline V gene. The CDR3 sequence: CASSRTNPEYNSPLHF. DNA of the CDR3: TGTGCCAGCAGCCGGACCAACCCAGAATATAATTCACCCCTCCACTTT.

The V gene is TRBV25-1, the J gene TRBJ2-7, with TRBD1 matching over 9 bases. Germline-derived CDR1 and CDR2 are MGHDK and SYGVNS. J gave up 1 base and V 6 bases, and 4 bases lay outside the gene matches. The CDR3 runs 14 residues. CDR3 loop: CASSAGTGSYEQYF. CDR3 DNA sequence: TGTGCCAGCAGCGCCGGGACAGGGTCCTACGAGCAGTACTTC.

A few counts support this clonotype. V gene TRBV18 combines with J gene TRBJ2-7; TRBD2 matches 13 bases. The CDR3 length is 15 residues. Germline V lookup: CDR1 KGHSH, CDR2 LQKENI. The trim removed 6 bases at V and 3 bases at J, leaving 5 bases unmatched. The CDR3: CASSPGTSGDYEQYF. The CDR3 DNA reads TGTGCCAGCTCGCCCGGGACTAGCGGGGACTACGAGCAGTACTTC.

V gene TRBV7-6 combines with J gene TRBJ2-2, with D perhaps being TRBD1 or TRBD2 (5 bases each). The CDR3 extends over 16 amino acids. Trimming removed 5 bases from V and 5 bases from J, with 18 bases in between. In germline, CDR1 is SGHVS, CDR2 FNYEAQ. In DNA form, the CDR3 reads TGTGCCAGCAGCCGCTGGCAGGGAGATATTACCGGGGAGCTGTTTTTT. Amino acid sequence: CASSRWQGDITGELFF.

The chain has TRBV2 and TRBJ2-1; TRBD2 matches at 9 bases. CDR3 length: 14 residues. CDR1 and CDR2 from the germline V gene are SNHLY and FYNNEI. Unmatched junction bases numbered 2, after V lost 6 bases and J lost 2 bases. The CDR3: CASRGGRAYNEQFF. The CDR3 bases are TGTGCCAGCAGGGGCGGGAGGGCCTACAATGAGCAGTTCTTC. Using reference TRBV2 and TRBJ2-1 for the parts outside the CDR3, the full variable domain is EPEVTQTPSHQVTQMGQEVILRCVPISNHLYFYWYRQILGQKVEFLVSFYNNEISEKSEIFDDQFSVERPDGSNFTLKIRSTKLEDSAMYFCASRGGRAYNEQFFGPGTRLTVL.

The table lists this clonotype with many counts. V gene TRBV7-2 combines with J gene TRBJ2-1, with TRBD1 matching over 7 bases. This CDR3 contains 14 residues. Germline CDR1 reads SGHTA; CDR2 reads FQGNSA. V was pared by 5 bases and J by 4 bases, with 5 bases of the junction left unmatched. This CDR3 is CASSPGTEYNEQFF. The CDR3 DNA reads TGTGCCAGCAGCCCCGGGACAGAATACAATGAGCAGTTCTTC.

This clonotype was observed a handful of times. The gene calls are TRBV6-2 or TRBV6-3 and TRBJ1-5, with D hard to call. The germline gives CDR1 MNHEY, CDR2 SVGEGT. The length of the CDR3 is 15 residues. Trimming removed 0 bases from V and 1 base from J, with 7 bases in between. The CDR3 protein is CASSYSFASNQPQHF. Written as DNA, the CDR3 is TGTGCCAGCAGTTACTCGTTTGCAAGCAATCAGCCCCAGCATTTT.

This chain joins TRBV6-1 and TRBJ2-2; possible D gene TRBD2, 6 bases. This CDR3 contains 16 residues. Germline V gene lookup returns CDR1 MNHNS and CDR2 SASEGT. V lost 3 bases and J 3 bases, leaving 14 bases between the germline ends. Here the CDR3 reads CASSDPRGTDTGELFF. The CDR3 DNA follows: TGTGCCAGCAGTGACCCCCGGGGGACGGACACCGGGGAGCTGTTTTTT.

This clonotype was picked up a small number of times. This rearrangement joins TRBV25-1 to TRBJ2-3; 13 positions agree with TRBD2. CDR1 MGHDK and CDR2 SYGVNS come from the germline V gene. V lost 5 bases and J lost 10; bases outside the gene matches: 9. This CDR3 spans 15 amino acids. The CDR3 protein is CASSRTSGGPPAQYF. The CDR3 coding sequence is TGTGCCAGCAGTCGGACTAGCGGGGGCCCCCCAGCGCAGTATTTT.

This clonotype was seen a few times. The V and J genes are TRBV7-2 and TRBJ2-5; tentatively, D is TRBD2 (5 bases). The CDR3 is 13 residues long. CDR1 SGHTA and CDR2 FQGNSA come from the germline V gene. V was pared by 5 bases and J by 5 bases, with 12 bases between. The CDR3 sequence: CASSRGFRETQYF. DNA for the CDR3: TGTGCCAGCAGCCGGGGTTTCAGGGAGACCCAGTACTTC.

The chain couples TRBV10-2 to TRBJ1-6; D gene unclear. The length of the CDR3 is 13 residues. V was trimmed by 4 bases and J by 5 bases, leaving 6 bases between them. The germline CDR1 and CDR2 sequences are WSHSY and SAAADI. In nucleotides, the CDR3 is TGCGCCAGCAGTGGGACGAATAATTCACCCCTCCACTTT. Amino acids: CASSGTNNSPLHF.

The chain combines TRBV5-1 with TRBJ2-7; possibly TRBD2 for D (6 bases). The CDR3 loop spans 13 amino acids. Germline V CDR1 and CDR2: SGHRS, YFSETQ. Trimming removed 3 bases at V and 6 bases at J, with 13 bases between. Written as DNA, the CDR3 is TGCGCCAGCAGCTCCTCCGGGACTCCCGAGCAGTACTTC. Its protein is CASSSSGTPEQYF.

The rearrangement links TRBV28 to TRBJ2-4; 7 bases align to TRBD2. Germline assignment: CDR1 MDHEN and CDR2 SYDVKM. This CDR3 region has 18 residues. J was trimmed by 3 bases and V by 4 bases; bases with no gene match: 15. The CDR3 sequence is CASSSWFSAGENKNIQYF. As DNA, the CDR3 is TGTGCCAGCAGTTCGTGGTTCAGCGCGGGAGAGAACAAAAACATTCAGTACTTC. Based on the CDR3 plus reference TRBV28 and TRBJ2-4, the full variable domain is DVKVTQSSRYLVKRTGEKVFLECVQDMDHENMFWYRQDPGLGLRLIYFSYDVKMKEKGDIPEGYSVSREKKERFSLILESASTNQTSMYLCASSSWFSAGENKNIQYFGAGTRLSVL.

This clonotype was observed many times. The rearrangement links TRBV4-1 to TRBJ2-1, with 11 bases matching TRBD2. Germline values: CDR1 MGHRA, CDR2 YSYEKL. CDR3 length equals 18 residues. V lost 2 bases and J lost 7; bases outside the gene matches: 13. The CDR3 DNA reads TGCGCCAGCAGCCAACCAACCTACCTAGCGGGGGGCGTGAATGAGCAGTTCTTC. Encoded protein: CASSQPTYLAGGVNEQFF.